This T cell receptor (beta chain) was sequenced in a study of cytomegalovirus exposure and HLA in healthy donors (dated by TCRdb to about 2017). Describing the broader study: An earlier analysis of several hundred of the donors reported 250 to 300 Gb of sequence data and approximately 120 million unique TCR beta sequences obtained from about 179 million T cells. Rather than using new phenotypic data, the later analysis identified candidate immune exposures from TCR beta sequences and from how often those sequences occurred across donors. HLA typing included class I and class II loci at four-digit resolution. Every discovery cohort repertoire had been produced on one sequencing platform. The number of donors typed differed by locus, with about 629-630 for A, B, C, DRB1 and DQB1, around 500 for DQA1, nearly 610 for DPA1, and over 400 for DPB1. An early release covering about 600 HLA-typed donors comprised approximately 290 gigabases of sequencing data and about 90 million unique TCR sequences. Among approximately 370 genotyped donors of the cohort, an average of approximately 240,000 unique TCR beta nucleotide sequences was sequenced per donor, of which about 19% were non-productive. In an earlier analysis of several hundred of the donors, high-throughput TCR beta sequencing was used to judge whether each TCR beta V gene segment behaved as functional or pseudogenic. A later genetic analysis used genome-wide SNP genotypes for about 65% of the 666 donors, treating that subset as a discovery cohort. Several DR-DQ haplotypes were handled as single units for association and clustering, since linkage in the cohort was strong. In a later analysis, previously published TCR beta repertoires from 500 to 750 donors were re-analyzed and high-resolution HLA genotyping was added so that TCR occurrence patterns could be studied. Alongside the repertoire data, information on donor age, sex, ethnicity and CMV serostatus was compiled. Among the approximately 430 genotyped donors, around 81% belonged to the genetic ancestry cluster associated with self-reported Caucasian donors. The study profiled the T cell repertoires of approximately 700 subjects by immunosequencing and related them to cytomegalovirus serostatus. The study combined high-throughput TCR immunosequencing, statistical association of individual TCRs with disease status, and machine learning to predict cytomegalovirus infection status. The study aimed to test whether signatures of past pathogen exposure could be identified by cataloging public T cell receptors. Along with the approximately 620-subject first cohort, a separate validation cohort of over a hundred different subjects was used. The paper's findings and limits, for the study overall: Because counts were too low, roughly 16 rarely observed V segments, including chromosome 9 orphons, were left out of the earlier analysis of a few hundred of the donors. In a later analysis, most CMV-associated TCR beta chains were found to appear HLA-restricted, with HLA associations seemingly driven largely by CMV exposure. For the cohort, immune exposure information was limited to CMV serostatus. In a later analysis, several top co-occurrence clusters were reported to appear linked to parvovirus B19, influenza, CMV and Epstein-Barr virus. Because HLA typing was unavailable for some donors at each locus, only the typed subset was used in association tests. When HLA alleles, especially DR and DQ, strongly co-occurred, attributing TCR associations to individual alleles was difficult. Broadly in line with IMGT annotations, most TCR beta V segments showed up in productive rearrangements about 90% or about 30% of the time in an earlier analysis of 587 of the donors. A further reported finding was that TCR beta sequences accurately predicted the HLA-A and HLA-B alleles for most subjects in the first cohort. A later genetic analysis associated a missense DCLRE1C variant with V-gene and J-gene trimming of TCR beta chains, and an independent cohort replicated the association. According to a later analysis, TCR association rates differed among HLA loci, with DRB1 alleles showing the most associated TCRs and HLA-C alleles showing the fewest. Cytomegalovirus status was reported to be diagnosed by the classifier with high specificity and sensitivity in both the original and validation cohorts. While some public TCRs were present in many individuals, most TCR sequences turned up only very rarely across donors. Sequencing depth was assumed to be roughly uniform across donors in the presence/absence analyses, though that assumption may not hold. Correlated functional status among segregating V segments might be attributable to linkage disequilibrium, but an unknown experimental factor could not be ruled out. In a later analysis, HLA-associated TCR beta chains showed more clonal expansion and lower generation probabilities than non-associated chains that were equally common. A few of the identified cytomegalovirus-associated TCR beta chains were confirmed in vitro to be specific for cytomegalovirus antigens. The authors suggested that the approach could potentially be extended to other disease states and immunological phenotypes. A cluster of highly shared sequence variants was judged likely to be a technical artifact of the sequencing pipeline. In a later analysis, 16,951 TCR beta sequences were associated with specific HLA alleles at a false discovery rate of 0.05. Compared with the roughly 600-donor mean, donors in an Asian-associated ancestry cluster had fewer N-insertions in productive TCRs, according to a later genetic analysis. Only TCR beta chains were sequenced in this cohort, and the absence of alpha or paired-chain data limited detectable features. A total of some 180 TCR beta chains were listed by the study as associated with cytomegalovirus. Some IMGT-functional V segments, including TRBV6-2 and TRBV6-3, could not be told apart with the 87-base-pair reads, so those segments were excluded.

In total, just over 650 healthy bone marrow donors made up the cohort. At the time of sampling, every cohort member was nominally healthy, though immune exposures that went unrecorded were likely present. The donor was CMV seropositive and was included in the group of some 290 seropositive cohort members. Every donor gave a peripheral blood sample, and the peripheral blood mononuclear cells from that sample were used for TCR beta sequencing. Genomic DNA was extracted from the blood cell samples with the Qiagen DNeasy Blood Extraction Kit. Library preparation employed the immunoSEQ multiplex PCR assay. For the multiplex PCR, a mixture combining 60 forward primers for TCR Vbeta segments and 13 reverse primers for TCR Jbeta segments was used. A multiplex PCR assay on genomic DNA amplified the CDR3 region of rearranged TCR beta genes. The amplified TCR beta libraries were sequenced on the Illumina HiSeq System as 87-base-pair reads. The paper's processing steps were these. A later analysis tallied roughly 78 million unique TCR beta chains across the 700 or so repertoires, and around 9.9 million of those chains were shared by two or more donors. A nearest-neighbor algorithm error-corrected the raw reads and collapsed the reads into unique sequences, merging closely related sequences to remove PCR and sequencing errors. Alignment of CDR3 sequences to IMGT reference sequences was used to assign V, D and J gene segments. For a sequence to be retained, at least a six-nucleotide match to both a V gene segment and a J gene segment was required. Rearrangements were classified as productive when the CDR3 lacked stop codons and remained in frame with V and J, and all other rearrangements were classified as non-productive. Following IMGT convention, CDR3 was defined as the stretch from the second conserved V-encoded cysteine up to the conserved J-encoded phenylalanine. The earlier analysis of a few hundred of the donors excluded sequences that lacked an unambiguous match to a single V gene segment. An earlier analysis of several hundred of the donors classified V segments as functional when productive rearrangements were above 56.7% and as segregating when the standard deviation between donors was above 5%. To diagnose cytomegalovirus status from the catalog of TCR beta chain sequences, a statistical classification framework was built. In a later analysis, TCR nucleotide sequences were compared against IMGT/GENE-DB human TR gene sequences so that V and J genes could be assigned. In a later analysis, CDR3 sequences and most-parsimonious VDJ recombination scenarios were assigned using the TCRdist pipeline. In a later analysis, each TCR beta chain was defined by its CDR3 amino acid sequence together with its V-gene family, and reads without a unique V-gene family were excluded. A later analysis removed nearly 600 highly shared, low-generation-probability nucleotide sequences to deal with suspected cross-contamination and a sequencing artifact. In a later analysis, a clonal expansion index for each public chain was calculated from normalized within-repertoire ranks of inferred template counts. In a later analysis, generation probabilities were computed using a VDJ recombination model fitted to out-of-frame rearrangements, and the results were checked against IGoR. In a later analysis, TCR-TCR, TCR-HLA and TCR-CMV co-occurrence was scored with hypergeometric tests, and a repertoire-size bias correction was applied to TCR pairs. In a later analysis, false discovery rates were estimated by permuting HLA or CMV assignments 20 times. In a later analysis, co-occurring TCRs were grouped using DBSCAN, and TCRdist sequence similarity was added for clustering within HLA-allele-positive subsets. Repertoires with fewer than 30,000 or more than 120,000 public chains, plus five repertoires with anomalous nucleotide sharing, were excluded from co-occurrence clustering. This is the immuneACCESS table as TCRdb keeps it, with only in-frame sequences that have V and J called. A part of the clones is gone; compared with another copy, unresolved V genes explain less than half, and the rest is unexplained. For V, J and clone size, that table is used; D and trimming come from the DNA. This sample lists 150,000 to 200,000 clones; approximately 67% were detected once. Of the sample, 4% to 5.5% is held by the ten largest clones.

V loses 5 bases, J loses 2 bases, and the germline ends lie 3 bases apart. From the cysteine through the phenylalanine, the CDR3 covers 11 amino acids. Only CDR3 DNA is held: 33 bases, read in frame from base 1. For CDR1 and CDR2, the germline V gene lists MDHEN and SYDVKM. Regarding this clone: Its antigen is still unknown. Base qualities are not recorded, but no much larger clone differs from it by a single base.

The clonotype comes from a woman in her late teens or twenties in good health and CMV-seropositive. This sequence uses TRBV28 and TRBJ1-2, with the D gene not clear enough to name. The sample consisted of PBMCs. CDR3 protein: CASSQNYGYTF. Here is the DNA: TGTGCCAGCAGTCAGAACTATGGCTACACCTTC.